The clone carrying this T cell receptor beta chain was found a few times. The germline V and J ends were trimmed by 6 bases and 6 bases, with 12 bases remaining between them. Germline V gene lookup returns CDR1 SGHTA and CDR2 FQGNSA. This CDR3 region has 12 residues. The sample comes from a study of blood T cells in healthy people across ages. PBMCs, at least 7 million per sample, were isolated. Then a second PCR, running about 7 to 11 cycles, was carried out with a sample-barcoded 5' primer and a J-beta primer mix. TCRdb used MiXCR to reprocess the 5' RACE reads, holding one entry per CDR3 protein. The sample holds 540,000 or so distinct CDR3 sequences, 24% seen once. The data also belong to a second study, concerning T cells of mothers and their children.

This clonotype was sampled from a boy between 10 and 17 years old in good health. Material: blood. This chain connects TRBV7-2 to TRBJ2-7; D remains ambiguous. CDR3 sequence: CASRPTPGEQYF. DNA for the CDR3: TGTGCCAGCAGGCCCACCCCGGGCGAGCAGTACTTC.